This TCR beta chain is drawn from a study of blood T cell repertoires in COVID-19. Study background: Material from acute and convalescent COVID-19 was sourced from the United States, Italy and Spain. T cells, B-cell-depleted T cells, or PBMCs provided the cDNA or gDNA that served as material.

Germline V lookup: CDR1 KGHDR, CDR2 SFDVKD. This CDR3 is built from 12 residues. The V gene lost 6 bases and the J gene lost 5 bases, with 8 bases spanning the gap. Original processing notes: Nucleated cell counts were estimated from reference gene primer amplification. Sequenced by immunoSEQ multiplex PCR; TCRdb stores in-frame clones only, minus some. V and J calls and clone size are copied from that table; D and trimming were computed from the DNA. The top ten hold around 16% of the sample, which has approximately 290,000 clones, approximately 83% seen once. This receptor was identified in a person aged 70 to 85 with COVID-19, enrolled during active disease. V gene TRBV24-1 combines with J gene TRBJ2-3; D uncertain. The sample consisted of peripheral blood. CDR3 sequence reads: CATSNLQDTQYF. DNA of the CDR3: TGTGCCACCAGTAACTTGCAAGATACGCAGTATTTT.